Sequencing of this TCR beta chain was carried out in a study of cytomegalovirus exposure and HLA in healthy donors. In the study overall: From HLA-typed donors, an early data release held tens of millions of unique TCRs.

The CDR3 has 16 amino acids. Study results and caveats: Available immune exposure information covered CMV serostatus only.

This PCR relied on a set of 60 Vbeta primers and 13 Jbeta primers. Sequencing used immunoSEQ multiplex PCR; TCRdb keeps in-frame clones, though not all of them. The sample is made up of 38,000 or so clones, and the top ten hold approximately 10% of it. In the case of this clone: Antigen unknown.

Sample: PBMCs. The clonotype comes from a man aged 35 to 55 in good health and CMV-seropositive. The chain is built from TRBV12-1 and TRBJ1-4. TRBV12-1 is a pseudogene locus. CDR3 sequence (DNA): TGTGCCAGCAGCTTTGACGCGGGTGCAACTAATGAAAAACTGTTTTTT. It is translated as CASSFDAGATNEKLFF.